The 13 T cell receptor beta chains below all came from one sample that was sequenced in a study of breast tumors, draining lymph nodes, adjacent tissues (dated by TCRdb to the mid-2010s). Receptors were amplified or captured by multiplex PCR. Sequencing used an Illumina HiSeq 2000. TCRdb passed the public sequencing reads through fastp at Q25 and MiXCR, retaining productive beta sequences. Under each unique CDR3 protein, matching rows form one entry showing the most common genes and DNA. For this sample there are about 25,000 distinct CDR3 sequences; around 23% appear just once. The biggest ten clones account for roughly 14% of the sample. Material: breast tumor tissue. These receptors all stem from a female donor with breast cancer. Some clones in this sample may be carry-over from other donors' samples.

This clonotype was seen repeatedly, ten times or more. The chain combines TRBV7-9 with TRBJ2-3; 9 bases line up with TRBD2. Germline V gene data show CDR1 as SEHNR and CDR2 as FQNEAQ (reference sequence). The CDR3 is made up of 16 amino acids. Trimming removed 5 bases from V and 5 bases from J; junction bases left unmatched: 11. The CDR3 sequence: CASSPPSRGRVDTQYF. The DNA of the CDR3 is TGTGCCAGCAGCCCGCCGTCCCGCGGGAGGGTAGATACGCAGTATTTT.

This clonotype was observed many times. This chain links TRBV5-5 with TRBJ2-5; the D gene is possibly TRBD1 (6 bases). CDR3 size: 18 residues. Trimming stripped 0 bases from V and 5 bases from J, with 23 bases between. Germline V lookup: CDR1 SGHKS, CDR2 YYEKEE (reference sequence). CDR3 DNA: TGTGCCAGCAGCTTGGCCCCCACTACAGGGTCACGCGGTGAGACCCAGTACTTC. Translating it yields CASSLAPTTGSRGETQYF.

As to this clonotype: A much larger clone differs by one base, so this may be a read error. The V gene is TRBV4-2, the J gene TRBJ2-7; the match to TRBD2 covers 8 bases. Unmatched junction bases numbered 20, after V lost 0 bases and J lost 4 bases. This CDR3 comprises 20 residues. Germline CDR1 LGHNA, CDR2 YNFKEQ. CDR3 coding DNA: TGTGCCAGCAGCCAAGATCTAGGGCCGGTAGCGGGATCAGTTTCTTACGAGCAGTACTTC. This codes for CASSQDLGPVAGSVSYEQYF.

This clonotype was recorded at least ten times. The V call is TRBV28, the J call TRBJ2-2, with 9 bases identical to TRBD2. The ends lost 10 bases at V and 7 bases at J; junction bases unmatched: 10. The CDR3 has 14 residues. Germline V gene lookup returns CDR1 MDHEN and CDR2 SYDVKM. The CDR3: CATRVSGSIGELFF. The CDR3 nucleotides read TGTGCCACCCGAGTTAGCGGGAGTATCGGGGAGCTGTTTTTT. The full variable domain, rest sourced from reference TRBV28 and TRBJ2-2, is DVKVTQSSRYLVKRTGEKVFLECVQDMDHENMFWYRQDPGLGLRLIYFSYDVKMKEKGDIPEGYSVSREKKERFSLILESASTNQTSMYLCATRVSGSIGELFFGEGSRLTVL.

This clonotype has at least ten counts. V usage is TRBV7-3 and J usage is TRBJ1-2, with 10 bases lining up with TRBD1. After removal of 4 bases from V and 4 bases from J, the junction contained 0 bases not matched to a gene. The CDR3 spans 13 residues. CDR1 and CDR2 (germline): SGHTA, FQGTGA. CDR3 DNA: TGTGCCAGCAGCTGGACAGGGGGCTATGGCTACACCTTC. Translation gives CASSWTGGYGYTF.

V usage is TRBV28 and J usage is TRBJ1-4; tentative D call: TRBD1 (6 bases). V was pared by 3 bases and J by 8 bases, with 19 bases between. Germline V gene lookup returns CDR1 MDHEN and CDR2 SYDVKM. CDR3 length: 16 amino acids. The CDR3 sequence: CASSFPGAGEEEKLFF. Here the CDR3 DNA reads TGTGCCAGCAGTTTTCCGGGGGCAGGGGAAGAAGAAAAACTGTTTTTT.

J is TRBJ1-1 and V is TRBV2, with TRBD1 as a possible D gene (5 bases). This CDR3 region has 13 residues. V was clipped by 1 base and J by 5 bases, with 8 bases between them. Germline V gene lookup returns CDR1 SNHLY and CDR2 FYNNEI. The DNA of the CDR3 is TGTGCCAGCAGTGAAGTCGAGGGGACTGAAGCTTTCTTT. This translates into CASSEVEGTEAFF.

There are many counts of this clonotype. V is TRBV2 and J is TRBJ1-5; D gene unclear. V was cut by 2 bases and J by 6 bases, with 14 bases left in between. Germline assignment: CDR1 SNHLY and CDR2 FYNNEI. The CDR3 has 15 residues. The CDR3 here is CASSERDLMGQPQHF. In nucleotides, the CDR3 is TGTGCCAGCAGTGAAAGGGATCTTATGGGTCAGCCCCAGCATTTT.

This clonotype was detected many times. The chain joins TRBV7-9 to TRBJ2-4; D may match TRBD1 or TRBD2 (6 bases each). Germline CDR1 SEHNR, CDR2 FQNEAQ (reference sequence). The CDR3 has 13 amino acids. Between the trimmed V and J ends, which lost 5 bases and 8 bases, there was a span of 13 bases. The CDR3 nucleotides are TGTGCCAGCAGCCGGACGGGGGCGGACATTCAGTACTTC. It translates to CASSRTGADIQYF.

This clonotype was seen at least ten times. The chain combines TRBV6-1 with TRBJ1-4; the D gene is possibly TRBD1 (5 bases). V gave up 8 bases and J gave up 10 bases, with 23 bases separating them. This CDR3 is 15 amino acids long. Per the germline V gene, CDR1 is MNHNS and CDR2 is SASEGT. CDR3 in DNA: TGTGCCAGCCTCCGTGCCGGGACGGGGCTCGGAAAACTGTTTTTT. Protein: CASLRAGTGLGKLFF.

This clonotype was recorded at least ten times. The chain is built from TRBV29-1 and TRBJ2-3; TRBD2 agrees at 7 bases. The CDR3 is 15 residues long. CDR1 is SQVTM, CDR2 ANQGSEA, per germline. Losses at the gene ends were 1 base for V and 1 base for J; bases not matched to a gene: 5. Here the CDR3 DNA reads TGCAGCGTTGAAGTGGCGGGGGACCGCACAGATACGCAGTATTTT. Protein sequence: CSVEVAGDRTDTQYF.

This chain joins TRBV6-1 and TRBJ2-3; weak D call: TRBD2 (5 bases). Germline V gene lookup returns CDR1 MNHNS and CDR2 SASEGT. The CDR3 length is 15 residues. Trimming cost V 7 bases and J 8 bases, with 22 bases left between them. CDR3 in amino acids: CASNQPGVTTVTQYF. CDR3 in DNA: TGTGCCAGCAACCAACCCGGGGTCACCACGGTTACGCAGTATTTT.

This clonotype came up many times. V is TRBV7-2 and J is TRBJ2-7; no clear D. The V end lost 7 bases, the J end lost 8 bases, and 18 bases lay between the germline ends. The CDR3 covers 13 residues. The germline CDR1 and CDR2 sequences are SGHTA and FQGNSA. CDR3 sequence reads: CASNQPPWPQQYF. CDR3 sequence (DNA): TGTGCCAGCAACCAGCCGCCCTGGCCCCAGCAGTACTTC.